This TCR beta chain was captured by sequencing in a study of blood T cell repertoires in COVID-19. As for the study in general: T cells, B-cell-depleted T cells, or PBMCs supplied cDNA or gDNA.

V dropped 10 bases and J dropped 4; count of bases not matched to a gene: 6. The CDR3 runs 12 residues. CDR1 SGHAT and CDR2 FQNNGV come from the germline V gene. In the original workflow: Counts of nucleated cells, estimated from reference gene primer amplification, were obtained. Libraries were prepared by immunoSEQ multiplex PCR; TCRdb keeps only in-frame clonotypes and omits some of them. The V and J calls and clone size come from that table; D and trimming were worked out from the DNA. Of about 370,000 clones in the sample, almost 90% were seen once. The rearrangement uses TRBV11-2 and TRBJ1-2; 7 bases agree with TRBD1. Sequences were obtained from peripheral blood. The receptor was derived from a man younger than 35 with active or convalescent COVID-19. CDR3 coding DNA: TGTGCCAACCCGGGACAGCGCTATGGCTACACCTTC. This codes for CANPGQRYGYTF.